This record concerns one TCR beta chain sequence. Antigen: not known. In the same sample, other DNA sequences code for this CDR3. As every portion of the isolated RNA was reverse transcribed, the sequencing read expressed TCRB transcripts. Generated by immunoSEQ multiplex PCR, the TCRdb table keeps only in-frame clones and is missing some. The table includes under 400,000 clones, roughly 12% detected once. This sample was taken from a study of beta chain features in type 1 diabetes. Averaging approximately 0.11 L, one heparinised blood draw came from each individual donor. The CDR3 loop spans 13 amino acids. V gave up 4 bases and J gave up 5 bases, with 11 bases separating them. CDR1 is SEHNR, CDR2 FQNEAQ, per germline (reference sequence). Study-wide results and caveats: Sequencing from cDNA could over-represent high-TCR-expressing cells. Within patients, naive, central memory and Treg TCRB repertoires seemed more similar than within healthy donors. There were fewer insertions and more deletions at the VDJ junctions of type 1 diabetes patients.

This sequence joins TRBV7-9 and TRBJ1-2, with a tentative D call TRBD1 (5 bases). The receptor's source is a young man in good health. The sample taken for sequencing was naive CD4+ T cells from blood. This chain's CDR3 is CASSSDSLYGYTF. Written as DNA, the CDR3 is TGTGCCAGCAGCTCTGACAGTCTATATGGCTACACCTTC.